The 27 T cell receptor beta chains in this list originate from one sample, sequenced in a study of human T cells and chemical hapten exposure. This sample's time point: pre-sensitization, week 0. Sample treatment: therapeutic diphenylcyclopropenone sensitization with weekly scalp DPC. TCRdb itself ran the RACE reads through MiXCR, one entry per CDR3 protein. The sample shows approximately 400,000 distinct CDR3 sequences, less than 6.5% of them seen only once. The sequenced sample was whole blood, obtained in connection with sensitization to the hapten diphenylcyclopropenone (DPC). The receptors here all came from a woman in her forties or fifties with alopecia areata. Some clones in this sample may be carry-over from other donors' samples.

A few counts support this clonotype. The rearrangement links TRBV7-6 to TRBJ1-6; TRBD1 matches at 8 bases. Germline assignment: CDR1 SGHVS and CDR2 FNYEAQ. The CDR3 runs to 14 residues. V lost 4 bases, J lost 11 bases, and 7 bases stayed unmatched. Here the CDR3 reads CASSSKTGVAPLHF. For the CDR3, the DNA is TGTGCCAGCAGCTCGAAGACAGGGGTAGCACCCCTCCACTTT.

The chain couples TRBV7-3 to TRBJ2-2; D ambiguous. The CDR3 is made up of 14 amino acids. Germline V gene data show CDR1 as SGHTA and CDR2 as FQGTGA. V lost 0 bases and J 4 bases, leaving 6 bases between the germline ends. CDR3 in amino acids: CASSLTWGTGELFF. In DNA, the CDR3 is TGTGCCAGCAGCTTAACTTGGGGCACCGGGGAGCTGTTTTTT.

The CDR3 bases are TGTGCCATCAGGGGACAGGCTAACTATGGCTACACCTTC. Its protein is CAIRGQANYGYTF. The chain is built from TRBV10-3 and TRBJ1-2; 8 nucleotides agree with TRBD1. Losses at the gene ends were 6 bases for V and 0 bases for J; bases not matched to a gene: 0. Germline CDR1 reads ENHRY; CDR2 reads SYGVKD. This CDR3 has 13 residues.

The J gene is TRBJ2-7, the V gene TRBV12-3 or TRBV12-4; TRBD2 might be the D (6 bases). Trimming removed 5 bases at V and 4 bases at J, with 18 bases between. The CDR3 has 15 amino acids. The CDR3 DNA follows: TGTGCCAGCAGTCCCCGTGCGGGGCTTGGGTACGAGCAGTACTTC. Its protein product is CASSPRAGLGYEQYF.

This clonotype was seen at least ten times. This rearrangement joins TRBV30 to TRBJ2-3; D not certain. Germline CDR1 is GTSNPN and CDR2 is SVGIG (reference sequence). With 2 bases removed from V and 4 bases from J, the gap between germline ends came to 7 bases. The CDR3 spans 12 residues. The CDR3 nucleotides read TGTGCCTGGAGTTCTTCCCCAGATACGCAGTATTTT. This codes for CAWSSSPDTQYF.

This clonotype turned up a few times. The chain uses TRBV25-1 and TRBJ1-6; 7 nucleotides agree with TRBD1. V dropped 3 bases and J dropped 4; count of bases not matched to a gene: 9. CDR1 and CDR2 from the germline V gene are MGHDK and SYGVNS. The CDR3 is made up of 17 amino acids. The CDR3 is CASSEGTVSLYNSPLHF. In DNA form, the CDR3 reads TGTGCCAGCAGTGAGGGGACAGTTTCCCTTTATAATTCACCCCTCCACTTT.

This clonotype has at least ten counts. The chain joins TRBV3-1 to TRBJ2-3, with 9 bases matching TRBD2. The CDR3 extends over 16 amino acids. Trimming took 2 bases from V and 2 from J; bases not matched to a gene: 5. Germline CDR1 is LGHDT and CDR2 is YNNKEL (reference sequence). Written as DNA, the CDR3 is TGTGCCAGCAGCCAACAGACTAGCGGAGTCACAGATACGCAGTATTTT. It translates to CASSQQTSGVTDTQYF.

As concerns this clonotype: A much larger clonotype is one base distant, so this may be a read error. The CDR3: CASRGSGFLGELFF. CDR3 nucleotides: TGTGCCAGCAGGGGGTCAGGGTTTCTCGGGGAGCTGTTTTTT. The gene calls are TRBV12-3 or TRBV12-4 and TRBJ2-2; D is perhaps TRBD1 (5 bases). The CDR3 is 14 amino acids. The V and J ends lost 6 bases and 7 bases respectively, with 15 bases between them.

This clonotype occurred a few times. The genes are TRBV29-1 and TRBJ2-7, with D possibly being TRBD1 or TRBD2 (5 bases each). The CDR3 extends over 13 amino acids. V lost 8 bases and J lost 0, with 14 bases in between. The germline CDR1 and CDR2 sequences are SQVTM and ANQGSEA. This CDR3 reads CSIRDGSSYEQYF. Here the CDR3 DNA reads TGCAGCATCCGGGACGGCAGCTCCTACGAGCAGTACTTC.

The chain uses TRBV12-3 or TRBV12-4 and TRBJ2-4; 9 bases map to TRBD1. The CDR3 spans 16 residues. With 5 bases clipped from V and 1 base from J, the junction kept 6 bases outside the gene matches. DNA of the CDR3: TGTGCCAGCAGTCTTGACAGGGGGGAGGCCAAAAACATTCAGTACTTC. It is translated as CASSLDRGEAKNIQYF.

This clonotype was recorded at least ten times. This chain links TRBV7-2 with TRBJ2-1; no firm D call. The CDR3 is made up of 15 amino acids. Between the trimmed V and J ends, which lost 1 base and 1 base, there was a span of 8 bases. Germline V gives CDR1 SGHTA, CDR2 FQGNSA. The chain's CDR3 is CASSLGSQSYNEQFF. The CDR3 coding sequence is TGTGCCAGCAGCTTAGGTTCACAATCCTACAATGAGCAGTTCTTC.

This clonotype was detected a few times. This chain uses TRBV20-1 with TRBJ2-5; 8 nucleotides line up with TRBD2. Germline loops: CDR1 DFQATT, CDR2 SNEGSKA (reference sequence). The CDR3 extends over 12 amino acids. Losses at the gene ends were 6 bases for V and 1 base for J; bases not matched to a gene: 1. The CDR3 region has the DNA TGCAGTGCAACTAGCGGCCAAGAGACCCAGTACTTC. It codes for CSATSGQETQYF.

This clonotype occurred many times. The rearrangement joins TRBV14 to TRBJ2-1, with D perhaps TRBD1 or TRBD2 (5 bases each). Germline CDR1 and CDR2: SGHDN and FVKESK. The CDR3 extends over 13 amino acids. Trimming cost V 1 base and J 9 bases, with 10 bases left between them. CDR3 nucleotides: TGTGCCAGCAGCCAAGGACGGGGCGGTGAGCAGTTCTTC. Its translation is CASSQGRGGEQFF.

CDR3 loop: CASSEVAVTDTQYF. The CDR3 DNA follows: TGTGCCAGCAGTGAGGTGGCGGTTACAGATACGCAGTATTTT. This rearrangement joins TRBV2 to TRBJ2-3; D gene uncertain. The length of the CDR3 is 14 residues. Germline V gives CDR1 SNHLY, CDR2 FYNNEI. Trimming left V 3 bases short and J 3 bases short, with 10 bases between.

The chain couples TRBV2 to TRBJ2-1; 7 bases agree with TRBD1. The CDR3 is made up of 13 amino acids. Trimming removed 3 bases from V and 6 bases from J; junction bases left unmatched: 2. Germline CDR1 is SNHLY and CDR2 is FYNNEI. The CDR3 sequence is CASSEGTVNEQFF. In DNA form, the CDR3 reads TGTGCCAGCAGTGAGGGGACAGTCAATGAGCAGTTCTTC.

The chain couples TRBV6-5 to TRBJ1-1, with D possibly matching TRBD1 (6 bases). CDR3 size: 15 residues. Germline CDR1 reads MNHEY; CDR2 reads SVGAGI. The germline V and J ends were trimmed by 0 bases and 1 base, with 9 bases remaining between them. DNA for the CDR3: TGTGCCAGCAGTTACTCAAAACAGGGGAACACTGAAGCTTTCTTT. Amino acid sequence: CASSYSKQGNTEAFF.

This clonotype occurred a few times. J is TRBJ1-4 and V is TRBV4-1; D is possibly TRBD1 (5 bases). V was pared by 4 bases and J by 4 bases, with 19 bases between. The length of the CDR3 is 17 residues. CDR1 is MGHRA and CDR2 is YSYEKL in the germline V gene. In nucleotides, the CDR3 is TGCGCCAGCAGCCGATACCCCGCGGGACGGAGTAATGAAAAACTGTTTTTT. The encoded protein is CASSRYPAGRSNEKLFF.

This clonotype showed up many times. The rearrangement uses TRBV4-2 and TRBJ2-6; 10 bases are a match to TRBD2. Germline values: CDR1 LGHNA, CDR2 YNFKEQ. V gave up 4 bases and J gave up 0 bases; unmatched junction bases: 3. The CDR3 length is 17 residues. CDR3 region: CASSRASGSSGANVLTF. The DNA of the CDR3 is TGTGCCAGCAGCCGAGCTAGCGGGAGCTCTGGGGCCAACGTCCTGACTTTC.

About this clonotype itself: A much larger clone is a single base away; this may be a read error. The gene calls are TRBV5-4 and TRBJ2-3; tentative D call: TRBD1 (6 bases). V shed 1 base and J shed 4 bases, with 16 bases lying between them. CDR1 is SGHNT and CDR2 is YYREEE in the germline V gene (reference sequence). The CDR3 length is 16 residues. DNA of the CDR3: TGTGCCAGCAGCTTGATTGGGGGCCTCGGGTCAGATACGCAGTATTTT. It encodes CASSLIGGLGSDTQYF.

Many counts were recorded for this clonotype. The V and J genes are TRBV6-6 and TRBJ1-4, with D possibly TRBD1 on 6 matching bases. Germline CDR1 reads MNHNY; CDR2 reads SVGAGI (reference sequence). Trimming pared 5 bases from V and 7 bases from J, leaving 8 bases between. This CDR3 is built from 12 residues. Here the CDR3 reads CASSPGAEKLFF. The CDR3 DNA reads TGTGCCAGCAGTCCAGGGGCTGAAAAACTGTTTTTT.

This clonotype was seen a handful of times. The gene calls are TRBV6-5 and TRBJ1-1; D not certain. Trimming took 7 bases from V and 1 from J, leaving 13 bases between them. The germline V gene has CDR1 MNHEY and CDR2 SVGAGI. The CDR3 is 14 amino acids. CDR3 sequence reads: CASTPTQGNTEAFF. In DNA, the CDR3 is TGTGCCAGCACCCCAACCCAAGGGAACACTGAAGCTTTCTTT.

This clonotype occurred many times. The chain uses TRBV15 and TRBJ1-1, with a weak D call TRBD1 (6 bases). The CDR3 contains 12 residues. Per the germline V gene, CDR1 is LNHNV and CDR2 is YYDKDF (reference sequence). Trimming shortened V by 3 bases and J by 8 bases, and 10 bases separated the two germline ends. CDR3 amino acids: CATSRSTGEAFF. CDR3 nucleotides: TGTGCCACCAGCAGGTCTACAGGGGAAGCTTTCTTT.

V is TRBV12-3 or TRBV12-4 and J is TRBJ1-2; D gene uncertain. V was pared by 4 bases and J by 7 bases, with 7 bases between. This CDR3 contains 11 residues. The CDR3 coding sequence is TGTGCCAGCAGTTCCGGTCCTGGCTACACCTTC. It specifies CASSSGPGYTF.

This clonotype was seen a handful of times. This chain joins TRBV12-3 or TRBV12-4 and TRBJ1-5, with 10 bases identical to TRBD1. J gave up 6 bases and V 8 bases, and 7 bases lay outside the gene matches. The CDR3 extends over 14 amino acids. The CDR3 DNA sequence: TGTGCCAGCGGGGGACAGGGGATCATTCAGCCCCAGCATTTT. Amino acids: CASGGQGIIQPQHF.

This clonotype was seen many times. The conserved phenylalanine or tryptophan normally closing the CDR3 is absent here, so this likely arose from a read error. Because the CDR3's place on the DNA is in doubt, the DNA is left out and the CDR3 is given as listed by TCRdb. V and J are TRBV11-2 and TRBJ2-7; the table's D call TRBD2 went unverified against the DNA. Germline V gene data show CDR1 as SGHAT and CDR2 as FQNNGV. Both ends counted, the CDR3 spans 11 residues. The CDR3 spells CASSSSGRAYI.

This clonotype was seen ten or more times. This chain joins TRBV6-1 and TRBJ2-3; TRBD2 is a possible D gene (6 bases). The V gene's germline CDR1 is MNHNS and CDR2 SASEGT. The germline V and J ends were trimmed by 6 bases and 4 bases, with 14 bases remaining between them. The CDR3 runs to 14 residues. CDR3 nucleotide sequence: TGTGCCAGCAGCCTAGGACTACTAGCAGATACGCAGTATTTT. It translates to CASSLGLLADTQYF.

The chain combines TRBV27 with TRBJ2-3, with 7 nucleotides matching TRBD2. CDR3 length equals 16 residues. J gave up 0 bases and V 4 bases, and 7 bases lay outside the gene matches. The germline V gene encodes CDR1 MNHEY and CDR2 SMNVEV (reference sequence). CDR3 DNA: TGTGCCAGCAGTTCCCCGGTGCGGGAGAGCACAGATACGCAGTATTTT. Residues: CASSSPVRESTDTQYF.